A single sample is the source of the 11 T cell receptor beta chains below, sequenced in a study of T cell repertoires in cytomegalovirus infection. TCRdb itself ran the reads through MiXCR, one entry per CDR3 protein. Of around 900,000 distinct CDR3 sequences listed, under 40% are singletons. Their specific antigens are unknown. Material: cultured CD8+ T cells from PBMCs, obtained from culture after CMV antigen stimulation. Every receptor here comes from a human donor in good health (CMV status not recorded). Some clones in this sample may be carry-over from other donors' samples.

Only one count was recorded for this clonotype. Just one base apart from a much larger clone, this may be a read error. CDR3 bases: TGTGTCAGCAGCCCAAAGGGGGGGTCAGGAGCTTTCTTT. Translated, it gives CVSSPKGGSGAFF. The chain is built from TRBV7-3 and TRBJ1-1; possible D gene TRBD1, 6 bases. Per germline, CDR1 SGHTA and CDR2 FQGTGA. The CDR3 extends over 13 amino acids. Looking up the rest from reference TRBV7-3 and TRBJ1-1 gives the full variable domain: GAGVSQTPSNKVTEKGKYVELRCDPISGHTALYWYRQSLGQGPEFLIYFQGTGAADDSGLPNDRFFAVRPEGSVSTLKIQRTERGDSAVYLCVSSPKGGSGAFFGQGTRLTVV.

The chain combines TRBV27 with TRBJ2-3, with TRBD2 matching over 9 bases. This CDR3 spans 15 amino acids. CDR1 and CDR2 (germline): MNHEY, SMNVEV (reference sequence). V was pared by 5 bases and J by 4 bases, with 7 bases of the junction left unmatched. CDR3 bases: TGTGCCAGCAGTCCCCTCGGCGGGGGGGCAGATACGCAGTATTTT. Its protein is CASSPLGGGADTQYF.

There are many counts of this clonotype. The chain couples TRBV7-8 to TRBJ2-5, with a tentative D call TRBD2 (6 bases). CDR1 is SGHVS and CDR2 is FQNEAQ in the germline V gene. The CDR3 spans 14 residues. V lost 5 bases to trimming and J lost 2 bases, with 12 bases between them. For the CDR3, the DNA is TGTGCCAGCAGCCCCGGGGCGGGGCAAGAGACCCAGTACTTC. It translates to CASSPGAGQETQYF.

The V and J genes are TRBV3-1 and TRBJ1-1; D is unclear. This CDR3 contains 14 residues. The germline V gene has CDR1 LGHDT and CDR2 YNNKEL (reference sequence). V gave up 0 bases and J gave up 3 bases, with 8 bases separating them. The DNA of the CDR3 is TGTGCCAGCAGCCAAGAGGGAACTTACACTGAAGCTTTCTTT. This gives the protein CASSQEGTYTEAFF.

This clonotype was detected a few times. This rearrangement joins TRBV7-6 to TRBJ1-1; 7 bases are a match to TRBD1. V dropped 5 bases and J dropped 6; count of bases not matched to a gene: 12. This CDR3 comprises 15 residues. Germline V CDR1 and CDR2: SGHVS, FNYEAQ. CDR3 sequence reads: CASSPRDTGDPEAFF. In DNA, the CDR3 is TGTGCCAGCAGCCCTCGGGACACAGGGGACCCTGAAGCTTTCTTT. The full variable domain, its missing parts supplied by reference TRBV7-6 and TRBJ1-1, is GAGVSQSPRYKVTKRGQDVALRCDPISGHVSLYWYRQALGQGPEFLTYFNYEAQQDKSGLPNDRFSAERPEGSISTLTIQRTEQRDSAMYRCASSPRDTGDPEAFFGQGTRLTVV.

The rearrangement links TRBV28 to TRBJ1-2; maybe TRBD1 (6 bases). V shed 6 bases and J shed 0 bases, with 17 bases lying between them. CDR1 is MDHEN, CDR2 SYDVKM, per germline. CDR3 size: 16 residues. The CDR3 loop is CASSWGAKSANYGYTF. CDR3 sequence (DNA): TGTGCCAGCAGCTGGGGGGCGAAGTCCGCTAACTATGGCTACACCTTC.

This clonotype showed up many times. V usage is TRBV6-6 and J usage is TRBJ2-5; D is unresolved. The CDR3 has 11 residues. In germline, CDR1 is MNHNY, CDR2 SVGAGI (reference sequence). The V gene lost 7 bases and the J gene lost 5 bases, with 8 bases spanning the gap. The CDR3 coding sequence is TGTGCCAGCACCGAAGGGGAGACCCAGTACTTC. It encodes CASTEGETQYF.

V and J are TRBV20-1 and TRBJ1-4; possible D gene TRBD1, 5 bases. The V and J ends lost 6 bases and 7 bases respectively, with 15 bases between them. Germline V gene sequence: CDR1 DFQATT, CDR2 SNEGSKA (reference sequence). This CDR3 region has 13 residues. CDR3 residues: CSARRTGGEKLFF. The CDR3 bases are TGCAGTGCCCGGCGGACGGGGGGTGAAAAACTGTTTTTT.

This clonotype was seen more than once but under ten times. The chain combines TRBV28 with TRBJ1-1; the match to TRBD1 covers 8 bases. This CDR3 has 17 residues. V shed 3 bases, J shed 2 bases, and the junction held 11 bases outside the gene matches. Germline V gene lookup returns CDR1 MDHEN and CDR2 SYDVKM. Written as DNA, the CDR3 is TGTGCCAGCAGTTTTTGGACAGGGCCGGGCCCAAACACTGAAGCTTTCTTT. Translation gives CASSFWTGPGPNTEAFF.

V usage is TRBV6-6 and J usage is TRBJ1-4; weak D call: TRBD1 (5 bases). The CDR3 contains 19 residues. Germline V CDR1 and CDR2: MNHNY, SVGAGI (reference sequence). V lost 2 bases, J lost 1 base, and 20 bases lay in between. The CDR3 reads CASSYVYTGLGGTNEKLFF. CDR3 nucleotide sequence: TGTGCCAGCAGTTACGTTTACACGGGATTGGGGGGAACTAATGAAAAACTGTTTTTT.

The V gene is TRBV7-9, the J gene TRBJ2-2; D is uncertain. CDR1 and CDR2 (germline): SEHNR, FQNEAQ (reference sequence). The germline V and J ends were trimmed by 7 bases and 4 bases, with 10 bases remaining between them. The CDR3 consists of 13 residues. CDR3: CASTKGSTGELFF. Written as DNA, the CDR3 is TGTGCCAGCACCAAAGGATCCACCGGGGAGCTGTTTTTT.